A selection of T cell receptor beta chains follows, all from one sample in a study of T cells in Graves' hyperthyroidism and ophthalmopathy. In TCRdb, the multiplex PCR reads were re-called with MiXCR into one record per CDR3 protein. Found here are about 400,000 distinct CDR3 sequences, less than 20% of them singletons; the top ten hold about 27%. Sequences were obtained from blood. These receptors came from a woman aged 18-29 years with Graves' hyperthyroidism that later progressed to Graves' ophthalmopathy. Each CDR3 is given with its conserved first and last residue. Each record gives: CDR3 protein, D gene, J gene, V gene. A D gene is named only where the DNA matches it firmly.

cdr3_aa: CASSQDAAGLNEQYF; d_call: .; j_call: TRBJ2-7; v_call: TRBV4-2
cdr3_aa: CASSYRQGASEQYF; d_call: TRBD1; j_call: TRBJ2-7; v_call: TRBV5-1
cdr3_aa: CASQGSSYEQYF; d_call: .; j_call: TRBJ2-7; v_call: TRBV7-9
cdr3_aa: CASSRQGVDGHTF; d_call: TRBD1; j_call: TRBJ1-2; v_call: TRBV27
cdr3_aa: CASLNGLAGDLNEQFF; d_call: TRBD2; j_call: TRBJ2-1; v_call: TRBV3-1
cdr3_aa: CASSVVGAGADTQYF; d_call: TRBD2; j_call: TRBJ2-3; v_call: TRBV9
cdr3_aa: CASSTRRSNTEAFF; d_call: .; j_call: TRBJ1-1; v_call: TRBV4-2
cdr3_aa: CASSLGGPINSPLHF; d_call: .; j_call: TRBJ1-6; v_call: TRBV13
cdr3_aa: CASSQGGRGNEQYF; d_call: .; j_call: TRBJ2-7; v_call: TRBV4-1
cdr3_aa: CASSEYAENEQFF; d_call: .; j_call: TRBJ2-1; v_call: TRBV6-1
cdr3_aa: CASSSLSQGAGKLFF; d_call: TRBD1; j_call: TRBJ1-4; v_call: TRBV7-8
cdr3_aa: CASGIAGGSEQYF; d_call: TRBD2; j_call: TRBJ2-7; v_call: TRBV28
cdr3_aa: CASSFGQGAADTQYF; d_call: TRBD1; j_call: TRBJ2-3; v_call: TRBV5-1
cdr3_aa: CASSWTGAANQPQHF; d_call: TRBD1; j_call: TRBJ1-5; v_call: TRBV19
cdr3_aa: CASSPAAGGMRTQYF; d_call: TRBD2; j_call: TRBJ2-3; v_call: TRBV5-1
cdr3_aa: CASSQVLGPGEQYF; d_call: .; j_call: TRBJ2-7; v_call: TRBV4-1
cdr3_aa: CASSPAGTPVDEKLFF; d_call: .; j_call: TRBJ1-4; v_call: TRBV28
cdr3_aa: CSASRTANNEQFF; d_call: .; j_call: TRBJ2-1; v_call: TRBV20-1
cdr3_aa: CASSLGPADTQYF; d_call: .; j_call: TRBJ2-3; v_call: TRBV7-9
cdr3_aa: CATSREPGTGNTEAFF; d_call: TRBD1; j_call: TRBJ1-1; v_call: TRBV15
cdr3_aa: CASSPSLTYEQYF; d_call: .; j_call: TRBJ2-7; v_call: TRBV18
cdr3_aa: CASSSLTSGHSYEQYF; d_call: TRBD2; j_call: TRBJ2-7; v_call: TRBV12-3/TRBV12-4
cdr3_aa: CSAPGTGKYEQYF; d_call: TRBD1; j_call: TRBJ2-7; v_call: TRBV20-1
cdr3_aa: CATSGTSGGGDEQFF; d_call: TRBD2; j_call: TRBJ2-1; v_call: TRBV24-1
cdr3_aa: CASSLSGQGTIYGYTF; d_call: TRBD1; j_call: TRBJ1-2; v_call: TRBV27
cdr3_aa: CASSFLRRDGTYEQYF; d_call: .; j_call: TRBJ2-7; v_call: TRBV28
cdr3_aa: CASSERLSGNTIYF; d_call: .; j_call: TRBJ1-3; v_call: TRBV6-1
cdr3_aa: CASSVQGKVSEYGYIF; d_call: TRBD1; j_call: TRBJ1-2; v_call: TRBV2
cdr3_aa: CASSESLSLRLTF; d_call: .; j_call: TRBJ1-2; v_call: TRBV6-1
cdr3_aa: CASSSGLPGEQYF; d_call: .; j_call: TRBJ2-7; v_call: TRBV28
cdr3_aa: CAISIGQGNSYEQYF; d_call: TRBD1; j_call: TRBJ2-7; v_call: TRBV10-3
cdr3_aa: CASTPLSGAGVGETQYF; d_call: .; j_call: TRBJ2-5; v_call: TRBV28
cdr3_aa: CSVGLGNTEAFF; d_call: .; j_call: TRBJ1-1; v_call: TRBV29-1
cdr3_aa: CASSSYTGQGTYEQYF; d_call: TRBD1; j_call: TRBJ2-7; v_call: TRBV28
cdr3_aa: CASSSVVGPSTDTQYF; d_call: .; j_call: TRBJ2-3; v_call: TRBV28
cdr3_aa: CSARGTPSVGPTRPYEQYF; d_call: .; j_call: TRBJ2-7; v_call: TRBV20-1
cdr3_aa: CASSLPGQGSYEQYF; d_call: TRBD1; j_call: TRBJ2-7; v_call: TRBV28